This TCR beta chain was sequenced for a study of control samples from healthy donors and cancer patients (dated by TCRdb to the early 2020s). V lost 4 bases and J lost 6 bases, and the count of bases not matched to a germline gene is 22. Including cysteine and phenylalanine, the CDR3 has 20 amino acids. Only the CDR3 DNA is retained, 60 bases long and in frame from the first base. As encoded in the germline V gene, CDR1 is SGHRS while CDR2 is YFSETQ. Regarding this clone: What this receptor recognizes is not known. No clone much larger than this one lies a single base away; base qualities are absent.

Library prep was done by the immunoSEQ multiplex PCR assay. Here the immuneACCESS table is served through TCRdb, limited to in-frame sequences with V and J called. Missing clones are a known gap in these copies; in checked studies unresolved V genes cover under half, and the rest lacks a known reason. The sample contains around 200,000 clones, 85% to 95% of them found a single time. Roughly 1.6% of the sample is in the top ten clones. This clonotype originated in a man aged 18 to 29 in good health. Sequenced material: blood. This sequence uses TRBV5-1 and TRBJ2-3, with 11 bases in between that match TRBD2. The sequenced DNA: TGCGCCAGCAGCCCGGCATACACCACCCGACTAGCGGGGCAGAGCGATACGCAGTATTTT. Its coded protein is CASSPAYTTRLAGQSDTQYF.